The 27 T cell receptor beta chains in this list originate from one sample, sequenced in a study of cytomegalovirus exposure and HLA in healthy donors. PCR amplification relied on 60 Vbeta primers (plus 13 Jbeta primers). Clones were sequenced by immunoSEQ multiplex PCR, and TCRdb holds only the in-frame ones, with some missing. The sample lists more than 85,000 clones, under 75% occurring once. Sequencing input: PBMCs. Receptors were obtained from a female donor in good health and CMV-seronegative.

J is TRBJ1-4 and V is TRBV29-1; D gene unclear. V shed 7 bases and J shed 8 bases, with 14 bases lying between them. CDR1 is SQVTM, CDR2 ANQGSEA, per germline. The CDR3 totals 12 residues. DNA for the CDR3: TGCAGCGGCTGGGCAGATTCGGAAAAACTGTTTTTT. Its protein is CSGWADSEKLFF.

This chain connects TRBV4-1 to TRBJ1-4; 8 bases fit TRBD1. The germline gives CDR1 MGHRA, CDR2 YSYEKL. V shed 1 base and J 6 bases; nucleotides not matched to a gene: 7. The CDR3 contains 16 residues. The CDR3 here is CASSQARDRGYEKLFF. The CDR3, as DNA: TGCGCCAGCAGCCAAGCCCGAGACAGGGGCTATGAAAAACTGTTTTTT.

V usage is TRBV29-1 and J usage is TRBJ2-1, with 8 bases fitting TRBD2. Germline assignment: CDR1 SQVTM and CDR2 ANQGSEA. There are 15 residues in the CDR3. V was clipped by 1 base and J by 3 bases; unmatched bases: 5. In DNA form, the CDR3 reads TGCAGCGTTGAAGGGCGGGGGGCCGGCTACAATGAGCAGTTCTTC. Translated, it gives CSVEGRGAGYNEQFF.

The V gene is TRBV5-5, the J gene TRBJ1-1; D not certain. Trimming took 5 bases from V and 4 from J, leaving 12 bases between them. CDR3 length: 13 residues. Germline lookup yields CDR1 SGHKS and CDR2 YYEKEE (reference sequence). Written as DNA, the CDR3 is TGTGCCAGCAGGCCGACGGGGAGCACTGAAGCTTTCTTT. The encoded protein is CASRPTGSTEAFF.

This sequence joins TRBV28 and TRBJ1-4; D gene unclear. V lost 5 bases and J lost 4, with 5 bases in between. This CDR3 region has 12 residues. Germline CDR1 reads MDHEN; CDR2 reads SYDVKM. In DNA form, the CDR3 reads TGTGCCAGCAGTCTTTTTAATGAAAAACTGTTTTTT. Translated, it gives CASSLFNEKLFF.

The sample holds a few counts of this clone. This chain connects TRBV2 to TRBJ1-2; 7 nucleotides agree with TRBD1. The V gene end was trimmed by 5 bases and the J gene end by 2 bases; junction bases not matched to a gene: 5. This CDR3 is 14 amino acids long. Germline CDR1 and CDR2: SNHLY and FYNNEI. The CDR3 DNA follows: TGTGCCAGCAGTTGGGACAGCTTCAACTATGGCTACACCTTC. This sequence encodes CASSWDSFNYGYTF.

There are a few counts of this clone. The rearrangement uses TRBV7-2 and TRBJ1-1; no clear D. Germline-derived CDR1 and CDR2 are SGHTA and FQGNSA. This CDR3 spans 14 amino acids. The V end was cut by 5 bases, the J end by 1 base, with 11 bases between. The CDR3, as DNA: TGTGCCAGCAGCCAGAACGGGGAGAACACTGAAGCTTTCTTT. It translates to CASSQNGENTEAFF.

The rearrangement joins TRBV10-3 to TRBJ2-7; the match to TRBD1 covers 10 bases. Germline CDR1 is ENHRY and CDR2 is SYGVKD. V shed 3 bases and J 2 bases; nucleotides not matched to a gene: 1. This CDR3 is built from 14 residues. The CDR3 loop is CAISEGQGAYEQYF. The CDR3 nucleotides read TGTGCCATCAGTGAAGGACAGGGGGCCTACGAGCAGTACTTC.

This rearrangement joins TRBV30 to TRBJ2-7; the D gene is possibly TRBD2 (5 bases). Trimming cost V 6 bases and J 6 bases, with 12 bases left between them. The CDR3 covers 11 residues. The germline CDR1 and CDR2 sequences are GTSNPN and SVGIG (reference sequence). CDR3 bases: TGTGCCTGCTCAACTAGTTCCGAGCAGTACTTC. It yields the protein CACSTSSEQYF. The full variable domain, its missing parts supplied by reference TRBV30 and TRBJ2-7, is SQTIHQWPATLVQPVGSPLSLECTVEGTSNPNLYWYRQAAGRGLQLLFYSVGIGQISSEVPQNLSASRPQDRQFILSSKKLLLSDSGFYLCACSTSSEQYFGPGTRLTVT.

This rearrangement joins TRBV19 to TRBJ1-1; 8 nucleotides align to TRBD1. The germline gives CDR1 LNHDA, CDR2 SQIVND (reference sequence). The CDR3 consists of 13 residues. J lost 1 base, V lost 9 bases, and 4 bases had no gene match. CDR3 nucleotide sequence: TGTGCCAGCCACGGACAGGGGAACACTGAAGCTTTCTTT. It encodes CASHGQGNTEAFF.

The chain joins TRBV27 to TRBJ1-4; 7 positions match TRBD1. Per the germline V gene, CDR1 is MNHEY and CDR2 is SMNVEV (reference sequence). The trim removed 7 bases at V and 0 bases at J, leaving 11 bases unmatched. The CDR3 covers 17 residues. Here the CDR3 DNA reads TGTGCCAGCACCCCTCGGGACAGCAATGCAACTAATGAAAAACTGTTTTTT. Its protein product is CASTPRDSNATNEKLFF.

V is TRBV2 and J is TRBJ1-1; D not certain. The CDR3 extends over 14 amino acids. V lost 7 bases to trimming and J lost 1 base, with 13 bases between them. Germline V CDR1 and CDR2: SNHLY, FYNNEI. CDR3 sequence (DNA): TGTGCCAGCACAAGTGGGCAGCAGAACACTGAAGCTTTCTTT. This encodes CASTSGQQNTEAFF.

The rearrangement uses TRBV6-5 and TRBJ1-1; 11 positions agree with TRBD1. The V segment lost 5 bases and the J segment 4 bases; nucleotides outside the gene matches: 6. The CDR3 spans 15 residues. Germline loops: CDR1 MNHEY, CDR2 SVGAGI. The CDR3 nucleotides read TGTGCCAGCAGTCTCGGGACAGGGGGGGGCACTGAAGCTTTCTTT. Residues: CASSLGTGGGTEAFF.

V is TRBV9 and J is TRBJ2-1; the match to TRBD2 covers 14 bases. This CDR3 is built from 16 residues. CDR1 is SGDLS and CDR2 is YYNGEE in the germline V gene. V dropped 0 bases and J dropped 8; count of bases not matched to a gene: 4. CDR3 coding DNA: TGTGCCAGCAGCGTAGCGGGGACTAGCGGGAGCCATGAGCAGTTCTTC. It encodes CASSVAGTSGSHEQFF. Full variable domain (remainder filled in from reference TRBV9 and TRBJ2-1): DSGVTQTPKHLITATGQRVTLRCSPRSGDLSVYWYQQSLDQGLQFLIQYYNGEERAKGNILERFSAQQFPDLHSELNLSSLELGDSALYFCASSVAGTSGSHEQFFGPGTRLTVL.

The J gene is TRBJ1-3, the V gene TRBV28; D perhaps matches TRBD1 (6 bases). Looked up from germline, CDR1 is MDHEN and CDR2 is SYDVKM. V was trimmed by 7 bases and J by 4 bases, leaving 20 bases between them. This CDR3 has 16 residues. The CDR3 DNA is TGTGCCAGCACCAGTGCGAGGGGGTTAACGGGAAACACCATATATTTT. Translated: CASTSARGLTGNTIYF.

CDR3 amino acids: CASSDDRGKTQYF. CDR3 sequence (DNA): TGTGCCAGCAGTGACGACAGGGGGAAGACCCAGTACTTC. This chain links TRBV2 with TRBJ2-5, with 9 bases matching TRBD1. This CDR3 contains 13 residues. From germline, CDR1 is SNHLY and CDR2 FYNNEI. The J segment lost 6 bases and the V segment lost 3 bases, leaving 2 bases of the junction unmatched.

CDR3 protein: CASSLRTSGIGEQYF. CDR3 coding DNA: TGTGCCAGCAGTTTAAGGACTAGCGGGATCGGCGAGCAGTACTTC. V and J are TRBV27 and TRBJ2-7; 12 bases fit TRBD2. Germline trimming cut 2 bases from V and 6 bases from J; bases unmatched to any gene: 5. CDR3 length equals 15 residues. From germline, CDR1 is MNHEY and CDR2 SMNVEV (reference sequence).

V gene TRBV5-8 combines with J gene TRBJ1-2; the D gene is possibly TRBD1 (5 bases). With 4 bases removed from V and 5 bases from J, the gap between germline ends came to 9 bases. This CDR3 region has 12 residues. Germline values: CDR1 SGHTS, CDR2 YDEGEE. In DNA form, the CDR3 reads TGTGCCAGCAGCCGCGACAGATATGGCTACACCTTC. Amino acids: CASSRDRYGYTF.

The genes are TRBV2 and TRBJ1-6; perhaps TRBD1 as D (6 bases). This CDR3 contains 16 residues. CDR1 SNHLY and CDR2 FYNNEI come from the germline V gene. V lost 7 bases, J lost 4 bases, and 17 bases lay in between. CDR3 bases: TGTGCCAGCACCCTGACAGGACTTGGTTATAATTCACCCCTCCACTTT. As protein: CASTLTGLGYNSPLHF.

The chain links TRBV6-4 to TRBJ2-6; D not certain. Germline V gene sequence: CDR1 MRHNA, CDR2 SNTAGT. The CDR3 loop spans 16 amino acids. Trimming took off 3 bases at V and 1 base at J, with 10 bases between the two ends. In nucleotides, the CDR3 is TGTGCCAGCAGTGAATCAGAGGAGTCTGGGGCCAACGTCCTGACTTTC. Residues: CASSESEESGANVLTF.

This chain's CDR3 is CASSDGRSTDTQYF. The CDR3, as DNA: TGTGCCAGCAGTGACGGGCGCTCCACAGATACGCAGTATTTT. V is TRBV6-4 and J is TRBJ2-3; no reliable D call. Trimming took 2 bases from V and 2 from J, leaving 8 bases between them. Germline CDR1 reads MRHNA; CDR2 reads SNTAGT. This CDR3 has 14 residues.

This clone was counted a single time. J is TRBJ2-3 and V is TRBV6-4; 8 nucleotides align to TRBD2. J was trimmed by 4 bases and V by 5 bases; bases with no gene match: 8. The CDR3 length is 15 residues. In germline, CDR1 is MRHNA, CDR2 SNTAGT. DNA of the CDR3: TGTGCCAGCAGTCGGGGGGGCCTCCGTGCAGATACGCAGTATTTT. Translating it yields CASSRGGLRADTQYF.

The V call is TRBV10-3, the J call TRBJ2-3, with TRBD2 as a possible D gene (7 bases). This CDR3 is built from 14 residues. Between the trimmed V and J ends, which lost 8 bases and 5 bases, there was a span of 17 bases. Per the germline V gene, CDR1 is ENHRY and CDR2 is SYGVKD. CDR3 amino acids: CAIGRGADGDTQYF. The CDR3 DNA sequence: TGTGCCATCGGTCGGGGGGCTGACGGAGATACGCAGTATTTT.

V is TRBV4-1 and J is TRBJ1-5; D possibly corresponds to TRBD1 (5 bases). V was cut by 5 bases and J by 4 bases, with 21 bases left in between. This CDR3 spans 17 amino acids. Germline CDR1 and CDR2: MGHRA and YSYEKL. Here the CDR3 DNA reads TGCGCCAGCAGCGCCCAGAGCGGGGGGGGAATTAATCAGCCCCAGCATTTT. Translated: CASSAQSGGGINQPQHF.

The chain recombines TRBV5-1 with TRBJ1-1, with a weak D call TRBD1 (6 bases). The germline V and J ends were trimmed by 0 bases and 4 bases, with 16 bases remaining between them. Germline V lookup: CDR1 SGHRS, CDR2 YFSETQ. This CDR3 spans 16 amino acids. The CDR3 DNA sequence: TGCGCCAGCAGCTTGGGGGAGGGGGGGGTAGTCACTGAAGCTTTCTTT. Amino acids: CASSLGEGGVVTEAFF.

The rearrangement uses TRBV5-1 and TRBJ2-7; tentative D call: TRBD2 (5 bases). Germline loops: CDR1 SGHRS, CDR2 YFSETQ. The CDR3 totals 14 residues. V was clipped by 0 bases and J by 0 bases, with 7 bases between them. In nucleotides, the CDR3 is TGCGCCAGCAGCTTGGACGGAGGCTCCTACGAGCAGTACTTC. Its protein product is CASSLDGGSYEQYF. The variable domain in full, completed from reference TRBV5-1 and TRBJ2-7, reads KAGVTQTPRYLIKTRGQQVTLSCSPISGHRSVSWYQQTPGQGLQFLFEYFSETQRNKGNFPGRFSGRQFSNSRSEMNVSTLELGDSALYLCASSLDGGSYEQYFGPGTRLTVT.

This clone has just a few counts. V and J are TRBV27 and TRBJ2-7, with no clear D. V lost 0 bases and J 3 bases, leaving 6 bases between the germline ends. Per germline, CDR1 MNHEY and CDR2 SMNVEV (reference sequence). The CDR3 length is 13 residues. This CDR3 reads CASSLSIGYEQYF. The CDR3 DNA follows: TGTGCCAGCAGTTTATCGATCGGCTACGAGCAGTACTTC.